The rows below give T cell receptor beta chains drawn from one sample of a study of blood T cell repertoires in COVID-19. The protocol was immunoSEQ multiplex PCR, while the TCRdb copy is restricted to in-frame clones and leaves out a portion. The sample includes 180,000 or so clones, about 86% of them seen just once. The sequenced sample consisted of peripheral blood. The source of these receptors is a man between 60 and 75 years old with acute or convalescent COVID-19. Both conserved end residues are part of each CDR3. The order of the fields is D gene, J gene, CDR3 length, clone size, V gene, CDR3 DNA, CDR3 protein. A D gene is named only where the DNA matches it firmly. Clone size is stated in some rows and not others, as once, few, many or a class when expanded.

D gene: NA; J gene: TRBJ1-1; CDR3 length: 12; clone size: NA; V gene: TRBV6-1; CDR3 DNA: TGTGCCAGCAGTGAAGGGCAGGGTACCGCTTTCTTT; CDR3 protein: CASSEGQGTAFF
D gene: NA; J gene: TRBJ1-2; CDR3 length: 13; clone size: NA; V gene: TRBV6-5; CDR3 DNA: TGTGCCAGCAGTTACCAGGGGTCCTATGGCTACACCTTC; CDR3 protein: CASSYQGSYGYTF
D gene: NA; J gene: TRBJ2-5; CDR3 length: 14; clone size: NA; V gene: TRBV19; CDR3 DNA: TGTGCCAGTAGTGTGCCGGGACTTCAAGAGACCCAGTACTTC; CDR3 protein: CASSVPGLQETQYF
D gene: NA; J gene: TRBJ2-3; CDR3 length: 13; clone size: once; V gene: TRBV25-1; CDR3 DNA: TGTGCCAGCAGTGGGCTTACAGCAGATACGCAGTATTTT; CDR3 protein: CASSGLTADTQYF
D gene: TRBD2; J gene: TRBJ2-3; CDR3 length: 16; clone size: NA; V gene: TRBV6-5; CDR3 DNA: TGTGCCAGCAGTTACGGCCTAGCGGGGGTTACAGATACGCAGTATTTT; CDR3 protein: CASSYGLAGVTDTQYF
D gene: NA; J gene: TRBJ1-1; CDR3 length: 16; clone size: NA; V gene: TRBV2; CDR3 DNA: TGTGCCAGCATCGACCCGGGGGGGATGAAGAACACTGAAGCTTTCTTT; CDR3 protein: CASIDPGGMKNTEAFF
D gene: NA; J gene: TRBJ2-2; CDR3 length: 17; clone size: few; V gene: TRBV28; CDR3 DNA: TGTGCCAGCAGTTTAGGTGAGGGACACTCAAACACCGGGGAGCTGTTTTTT; CDR3 protein: CASSLGEGHSNTGELFF
D gene: TRBD2; J gene: TRBJ2-2; CDR3 length: 15; clone size: once; V gene: TRBV2; CDR3 DNA: TGTGCCAGCAGCGGACTAGCGGGAAACACCGGGGAGCTGTTTTTT; CDR3 protein: CASSGLAGNTGELFF
D gene: NA; J gene: TRBJ1-6; CDR3 length: 13; clone size: NA; V gene: TRBV28; CDR3 DNA: TGTGCCAGCAGCCCCTGGGGCAATTCACCCCTCCACTTT; CDR3 protein: CASSPWGNSPLHF
D gene: TRBD2; J gene: TRBJ2-7; CDR3 length: 14; clone size: NA; V gene: TRBV5-1; CDR3 DNA: TGCGCCAGCAGCCTCATAGCGGGATCCTACGAGCAGTACTTC; CDR3 protein: CASSLIAGSYEQYF
D gene: TRBD1; J gene: TRBJ2-4; CDR3 length: 16; clone size: NA; V gene: TRBV27; CDR3 DNA: TGTGCCAGCAGTCGGGCGGACAGGGGCCAACGCGGGATTCAGTACTTC; CDR3 protein: CASSRADRGQRGIQYF
D gene: NA; J gene: TRBJ1-1; CDR3 length: 11; clone size: NA; V gene: TRBV11-2; CDR3 DNA: TGTGCCAGCAGCCAGAACACTGAAGCTTTCTTT; CDR3 protein: CASSQNTEAFF
D gene: TRBD2; J gene: TRBJ2-7; CDR3 length: 15; clone size: NA; V gene: TRBV5-1; CDR3 DNA: TGCGCCAGCAGCATGACTGCGGGAGCCCGGTACGAGCAGTACTTC; CDR3 protein: CASSMTAGARYEQYF
D gene: NA; J gene: TRBJ1-1; CDR3 length: 13; clone size: NA; V gene: TRBV12-3/TRBV12-4; CDR3 DNA: TGTGCCAGCAGTTGGTCCAGGAACACTGAAGCTTTCTTT; CDR3 protein: CASSWSRNTEAFF
D gene: TRBD1; J gene: TRBJ1-1; CDR3 length: 16; clone size: few; V gene: TRBV19; CDR3 DNA: TGTGCCAGTAGTACCACCCGACAGGGTGTTCAGGATGAAGCTTTCTTT; CDR3 protein: CASSTTRQGVQDEAFF
D gene: NA; J gene: TRBJ1-4; CDR3 length: 17; clone size: NA; V gene: TRBV19; CDR3 DNA: TGTGCCAGTACCCAGAGGTATAGGAGGCAGGATAATGAAAAACTGTTTTTT; CDR3 protein: CASTQRYRRQDNEKLFF
D gene: TRBD2; J gene: TRBJ2-7; CDR3 length: 12; clone size: NA; V gene: TRBV4-2; CDR3 DNA: TGTGCCAGCGGGGCGGGGGACCAGGAGCAGTACTTC; CDR3 protein: CASGAGDQEQYF
D gene: NA; J gene: TRBJ1-5; CDR3 length: 15; clone size: NA; V gene: TRBV28; CDR3 DNA: TGTGCCAGCAGTTTGAGGGGGTATAGCAATCAGCCCCAGCATTTT; CDR3 protein: CASSLRGYSNQPQHF
D gene: TRBD2; J gene: TRBJ2-1; CDR3 length: 16; clone size: NA; V gene: TRBV6-4; CDR3 DNA: TGTGCCAGCAGTTCGCAACTAGCGGGAGGGTACAATGAGCAGTTCTTC; CDR3 protein: CASSSQLAGGYNEQFF
D gene: NA; J gene: TRBJ1-3; CDR3 length: 16; clone size: NA; V gene: TRBV18; CDR3 DNA: TGTGCCAGCTCACCCCCCAGGGCCGCCTCTGGAAACACCATATATTTT; CDR3 protein: CASSPPRAASGNTIYF
D gene: TRBD2; J gene: TRBJ2-1; CDR3 length: 13; clone size: NA; V gene: TRBV4-2; CDR3 DNA: TGTGCCAGCAGCCAGGCCCTGACTAGCGGGAAGTTCTTC; CDR3 protein: CASSQALTSGKFF
D gene: NA; J gene: TRBJ2-7; CDR3 length: 15; clone size: NA; V gene: TRBV18; CDR3 DNA: TGTGCCAGCGGCCCGGCGGGGACTCGTCCCTACGAGCAGTACTTC; CDR3 protein: CASGPAGTRPYEQYF
D gene: NA; J gene: TRBJ1-2; CDR3 length: 14; clone size: NA; V gene: TRBV4-1; CDR3 DNA: TGCGCCAGCAGCCGGGCCTATAGTAGGGGTGGCTACACCTTC; CDR3 protein: CASSRAYSRGGYTF
D gene: NA; J gene: TRBJ2-3; CDR3 length: 16; clone size: NA; V gene: TRBV7-3; CDR3 DNA: TGTGCCAGCAGCTTGCTGAACAGCCCTAGCACAGATACGCAGTATTTT; CDR3 protein: CASSLLNSPSTDTQYF
D gene: NA; J gene: TRBJ2-7; CDR3 length: 15; clone size: NA; V gene: TRBV29-1; CDR3 DNA: TGCAGCGTTGAAGATCGGCGAGGGTTTGGTTACGAGCAGTACTTC; CDR3 protein: CSVEDRRGFGYEQYF
D gene: NA; J gene: TRBJ1-1; CDR3 length: 11; clone size: NA; V gene: TRBV11-2; CDR3 DNA: TGTGCCAGCGCCGAGACAGGAATGGCTTTCTTT; CDR3 protein: CASAETGMAFF
D gene: NA; J gene: TRBJ1-2; CDR3 length: 15; clone size: NA; V gene: TRBV5-1; CDR3 DNA: TGCGCCAGCAGCTTGGAGTCAGGGGAACTGTATGGCTACACCTTC; CDR3 protein: CASSLESGELYGYTF
D gene: NA; J gene: TRBJ2-7; CDR3 length: 14; clone size: NA; V gene: TRBV6-5; CDR3 DNA: TGTGCCAGCAGGAACAGGGAGCCATCCTACGAGCAGTACTTC; CDR3 protein: CASRNREPSYEQYF
D gene: TRBD1; J gene: TRBJ2-3; CDR3 length: 18; clone size: NA; V gene: TRBV24-1; CDR3 DNA: TGTGCCACCAGTGATCCCTTGGACAGGGGGGGATTCACAGATACGCAGTATTTT; CDR3 protein: CATSDPLDRGGFTDTQYF
D gene: TRBD2; J gene: TRBJ2-1; CDR3 length: 14; clone size: once; V gene: TRBV28; CDR3 DNA: TGTGCCAGCAGAGATAGCGGGAGGACGAATGAGCAGTTCTTC; CDR3 protein: CASRDSGRTNEQFF
D gene: NA; J gene: TRBJ1-4; CDR3 length: 13; clone size: NA; V gene: TRBV5-1; CDR3 DNA: TGCGCCAGCAGCTTTGGGACTTATGAAAAACTGTTTTTT; CDR3 protein: CASSFGTYEKLFF
D gene: NA; J gene: TRBJ1-5; CDR3 length: 18; clone size: NA; V gene: TRBV21-1; CDR3 DNA: TGTGCCAGCAGCAACCGGACAGGGGGGTCCGATGGCAATCAGCCCCAGCATTTT; CDR3 protein: CASSNRTGGSDGNQPQHF
D gene: NA; J gene: TRBJ2-7; CDR3 length: 16; clone size: NA; V gene: TRBV28; CDR3 DNA: TGTGCCAGCAGCTCGACTGGGCGCCGGGAGTCCCACGAGCAGTACTTC; CDR3 protein: CASSSTGRRESHEQYF
D gene: TRBD1; J gene: TRBJ2-5; CDR3 length: 13; clone size: NA; V gene: TRBV27; CDR3 DNA: TGTGCCAGCAGACTGCAGGGGGAAGAGACCCAGTACTTC; CDR3 protein: CASRLQGEETQYF
D gene: NA; J gene: TRBJ1-2; CDR3 length: 13; clone size: NA; V gene: TRBV28; CDR3 DNA: TGTGCCAGCAGAGACGACACCGACTATGGCTACACCTTC; CDR3 protein: CASRDDTDYGYTF
D gene: TRBD2; J gene: TRBJ2-1; CDR3 length: 18; clone size: NA; V gene: TRBV5-1; CDR3 DNA: TGCGCCAGCAGCTTGGTCCTAGCGGGAGGGCCCGCCTACAATGAGCAGTTCTTC; CDR3 protein: CASSLVLAGGPAYNEQFF
D gene: NA; J gene: TRBJ2-7; CDR3 length: 13; clone size: few; V gene: TRBV5-1; CDR3 DNA: TGCGCCAGCAGCTTGATGCCGTCGGGCGAGCAGTACTTC; CDR3 protein: CASSLMPSGEQYF
D gene: TRBD1; J gene: TRBJ1-3; CDR3 length: 16; clone size: NA; V gene: TRBV6-2/TRBV6-3; CDR3 DNA: TGTGCCAGCAGTTACAGGACAGGGGTTTCTGGAAACACCATATATTTT; CDR3 protein: CASSYRTGVSGNTIYF
D gene: TRBD1; J gene: TRBJ1-4; CDR3 length: 14; clone size: NA; V gene: TRBV15; CDR3 DNA: TGTGCCACCAGCTTCGGACAGGGTGTAGAAAAACTGTTTTTT; CDR3 protein: CATSFGQGVEKLFF
D gene: NA; J gene: TRBJ2-7; CDR3 length: 14; clone size: NA; V gene: TRBV27; CDR3 DNA: TGTGCCAGCAGTTCCGGCGCAGGGCACTACGAGCAGTACTTC; CDR3 protein: CASSSGAGHYEQYF
D gene: TRBD2; J gene: TRBJ2-3; CDR3 length: 13; clone size: NA; V gene: TRBV29-1; CDR3 DNA: TGCAGCGTTCACGGGGGGAGCACAGATACGCAGTATTTT; CDR3 protein: CSVHGGSTDTQYF
D gene: NA; J gene: TRBJ2-7; CDR3 length: 12; clone size: few; V gene: TRBV7-9; CDR3 DNA: TGTGCCAGCAGTCGGTCGCCGGACAGTAGGTACTTC; CDR3 protein: CASSRSPDSRYF
D gene: NA; J gene: TRBJ1-1; CDR3 length: 15; clone size: NA; V gene: TRBV6-6; CDR3 DNA: TGTGCCAGCAGTTACTCAGCGGTCCGAGGGACTGAAGCTTTCTTT; CDR3 protein: CASSYSAVRGTEAFF
D gene: TRBD2; J gene: TRBJ2-7; CDR3 length: 17; clone size: once; V gene: TRBV12-5; CDR3 DNA: TGTGCTAGTGGTTTGGTAGTCAGCGGGAGAGGGACCCACGAGCAGTACTTC; CDR3 protein: CASGLVVSGRGTHEQYF
D gene: TRBD2; J gene: TRBJ2-2; CDR3 length: 17; clone size: NA; V gene: TRBV5-4; CDR3 DNA: TGTGCCAGCAGCTCAAGGACTAGCGGGAGTGGCACCGGGGAGCTGTTTTTT; CDR3 protein: CASSSRTSGSGTGELFF
D gene: NA; J gene: TRBJ2-1; CDR3 length: 14; clone size: NA; V gene: TRBV11-3; CDR3 DNA: TGTGCCAGCGCCAAAGGGGGATTTTACAATGAGCAGTTCTTC; CDR3 protein: CASAKGGFYNEQFF
D gene: NA; J gene: TRBJ1-3; CDR3 length: 15; clone size: once; V gene: TRBV11-3; CDR3 DNA: TGTGCCAGCAGCTTAGACCCGGGGAGGGGAAACACCATATATTTT; CDR3 protein: CASSLDPGRGNTIYF
D gene: NA; J gene: TRBJ1-5; CDR3 length: 14; clone size: NA; V gene: TRBV15; CDR3 DNA: TGTGCCACCAGCTCCCAGGGGATCAATCAGCCCCAGCATTTT; CDR3 protein: CATSSQGINQPQHF
D gene: TRBD2; J gene: TRBJ2-2; CDR3 length: 18; clone size: NA; V gene: TRBV4-1; CDR3 DNA: TGCGCCAGCAGCCAAGAAAGGACTAGCGGGAGATACACCGGGGAGCTGTTTTTT; CDR3 protein: CASSQERTSGRYTGELFF
D gene: NA; J gene: TRBJ2-2; CDR3 length: 15; clone size: NA; V gene: TRBV18; CDR3 DNA: TGTGCCAGCTCCAGCTCGGCGGCGAACACCGGGGAGCTGTTTTTT; CDR3 protein: CASSSSAANTGELFF
D gene: TRBD1; J gene: TRBJ2-5; CDR3 length: 12; clone size: NA; V gene: TRBV9; CDR3 DNA: TGTGCCAGCAGCCGACAGGGCGAGACCCAGTACTTC; CDR3 protein: CASSRQGETQYF
D gene: NA; J gene: TRBJ2-1; CDR3 length: 14; clone size: NA; V gene: TRBV11-2; CDR3 DNA: TGTGCCACCGGAGCTCTTGGCCTCTACAATGAGCAGTTCTTC; CDR3 protein: CATGALGLYNEQFF
D gene: NA; J gene: TRBJ2-2; CDR3 length: 12; clone size: few; V gene: TRBV11-3; CDR3 DNA: TGTGCCAGCAGTCCGGGCACCGGGGAGCTGTTTTTT; CDR3 protein: CASSPGTGELFF
D gene: NA; J gene: TRBJ1-1; CDR3 length: 10; clone size: NA; V gene: TRBV29-1; CDR3 DNA: TGCAGCGCCCTAGTTGGTGAAGCTTTCTTT; CDR3 protein: CSALVGEAFF
D gene: NA; J gene: TRBJ2-5; CDR3 length: 14; clone size: NA; V gene: TRBV7-9; CDR3 DNA: TGTGCCAGCAGCTTAGCAGCGTCTCAAGAGACCCAGTACTTC; CDR3 protein: CASSLAASQETQYF